The 19 T cell receptor beta chains below all came from one sample that was sequenced in a study of spatial heterogeneity in lung cancer. The time point here: sample taken at primary tumor resection. Frozen PBMC, nontumor lung or tumor provided whole RNA, which was sequenced unsorted. MiXCR, run by TCRdb on the 5' RACE reads, gives a single entry per CDR3 protein. The sample includes about 8,600 distinct CDR3 sequences, approximately 5% of them seen just once. This sample comprised PBMCs, obtained at surgery. The receptors stem from a male donor with early-stage non-small cell lung cancer.

This clonotype was seen repeatedly, ten times or more. For a library built for alpha chains, this beta chain is a stray read; little rests on its size. The CDR3 DNA is TGTGCCAGCTCACCGTCCATTGGCCAAGAGACCCAGTACTTC. This encodes CASSPSIGQETQYF. This chain joins TRBV18 and TRBJ2-5; D ambiguous. V was trimmed by 3 bases and J by 1 base, leaving 9 bases between them. The CDR3 has 14 amino acids. The germline V gene has CDR1 KGHSH and CDR2 LQKENI.

In this sample, this clonotype turned up many times. The library was designed around alpha chains, so this beta chain is a stray read whose abundance carries little weight. This chain connects TRBV20-1 to TRBJ1-2; the D is unclear. CDR3 length: 12 residues. Germline-derived CDR1 and CDR2 are DFQATT and SNEGSKA (reference sequence). V dropped 0 bases and J dropped 4 bases, with 6 bases sitting between them. CDR3 DNA sequence: TGCAGTGCTAGAGATCTCATCTATGGCTACACCTTC. Protein sequence: CSARDLIYGYTF.

This clonotype came up many times. This beta chain was picked up by a library intended for alpha chains and is off target, so its count carries little meaning. This chain joins TRBV7-8 and TRBJ2-5; 9 bases match TRBD2. This CDR3 is 15 amino acids long. Germline CDR1 reads SGHVS; CDR2 reads FQNEAQ. With 8 bases clipped from V and 2 bases from J, the junction kept 9 bases outside the gene matches. CDR3 in DNA: TGTGCCAGCCTGGCTCGTAGCGGGGGACAAGAGACCCAGTACTTC. Protein sequence: CASLARSGGQETQYF.

This clonotype occurred many times. The size of this beta chain means little, since it is a stray read in a library made for alpha chains. The chain joins TRBV7-9 to TRBJ2-7, with TRBD1 identical over 7 bases. Trimming cost V 5 bases and J 2 bases; bases outside gene matches: 3. The CDR3 is made up of 13 amino acids. Germline V gene lookup returns CDR1 SEHNR and CDR2 FQNEAQ (reference sequence). The CDR3 DNA sequence: TGTGCCAGCAGCCGACAGGGACCCTACGAGCAGTACTTC. This gives the protein CASSRQGPYEQYF.

This clonotype was detected ten times or more. Found in a library prepared for alpha chains, this beta chain is an off-target read, and its abundance has little meaning. The chain links TRBV2 to TRBJ2-1; 11 bases fit TRBD2. This CDR3 is 15 amino acids long. CDR1 is SNHLY and CDR2 is FYNNEI in the germline V gene. V dropped 5 bases and J dropped 7; count of bases not matched to a gene: 7. The CDR3 loop is CASSLSGGAFNEQFF. In DNA form, the CDR3 reads TGTGCCAGCAGTCTTAGCGGGGGGGCCTTTAATGAGCAGTTCTTC.

This clonotype qualifies as medium-sized (0.01 to 0.1%). This beta chain is off target for a library built for alpha chains, so its abundance means little. The chain has TRBV6-2 or TRBV6-3 and TRBJ1-6, with D uncertain. Germline V gives CDR1 MNHEY, CDR2 SVGEGT. V was shortened by 8 bases and J by 9 bases, with 14 bases between the two germline ends. The CDR3 spans 13 residues. The CDR3 loop is CASLGPPFSPLHF. CDR3 sequence (DNA): TGTGCCAGCCTCGGACCGCCGTTTTCACCCCTCCACTTT.

About this clonotype itself: Because this beta chain is a stray read in a library intended to capture alpha chains, its abundance should not be given much weight. The chain carries TRBV12-3 or TRBV12-4 and TRBJ2-1; possible D gene TRBD2, 6 bases. The germline V and J ends were trimmed by 1 base and 4 bases, with 14 bases remaining between them. The CDR3 totals 16 residues. CDR3 residues: CASSLGLGGKYNEQFF. The DNA of the CDR3 is TGTGCCAGCAGTTTAGGCCTTGGCGGGAAATACAATGAGCAGTTCTTC.

There are many counts of this clonotype. Since the library was made to target alpha chains, this beta chain is a stray read and its abundance is not meaningful. The chain carries TRBV6-4 and TRBJ1-2; unclear D gene. Trimming left V 7 bases short and J 4 bases short, with 10 bases between. This CDR3 comprises 12 residues. Germline loops: CDR1 MRHNA, CDR2 SNTAGT. CDR3 nucleotide sequence: TGTGCCAGCACCCCCGCCGCCTATGGCTACACCTTC. It yields the protein CASTPAAYGYTF.

This clonotype was observed at least ten times. This beta chain slipped into a library made for alpha chains as a stray read, so its size is not meaningful. The chain uses TRBV10-1 and TRBJ2-1; the match to TRBD2 covers 8 bases. V was pared by 0 bases and J by 6 bases, with 4 bases of the junction left unmatched. Germline CDR1 reads WNHNN; CDR2 reads SYGVQD (reference sequence). The CDR3 length is 15 residues. The chain's CDR3 is CASSESPLAGNEQFF. CDR3 DNA sequence: TGCGCCAGCAGTGAGTCTCCCCTAGCGGGCAATGAGCAGTTCTTC.

In its sample, this clonotype was seen many times. This beta chain is off target for a library built for alpha chains, so its abundance means little. The chain combines TRBV29-1 with TRBJ1-2; weak D call: TRBD1 (6 bases). This CDR3 comprises 14 residues. The germline V gene encodes CDR1 SQVTM and CDR2 ANQGSEA. Trimming stripped 3 bases from V and 4 bases from J, with 15 bases between. The CDR3 loop is CSVDKGGRAYGYTF. The CDR3 DNA reads TGCAGCGTTGATAAGGGGGGAAGGGCCTATGGCTACACCTTC.

By sample share, this clonotype is large. This beta chain is a stray sequence in a library constructed for alpha chains; its clone size is not meaningful. The chain combines TRBV28 with TRBJ1-6, with TRBD1 matching over 7 bases. The CDR3 has 14 residues. Losses at the gene ends were 5 bases for V and 9 bases for J; bases not matched to a gene: 7. The germline gives CDR1 MDHEN, CDR2 SYDVKM. The CDR3 bases are TGTGCCAGCAGTACCGGGACAGACCGTTCACCCCTCCACTTT. The encoded protein is CASSTGTDRSPLHF. The whole variable domain, remainder taken from reference TRBV28 and TRBJ1-6, is DVKVTQSSRYLVKRTGEKVFLECVQDMDHENMFWYRQDPGLGLRLIYFSYDVKMKEKGDIPEGYSVSREKKERFSLILESASTNQTSMYLCASSTGTDRSPLHFGNGTRLTVT.

This clonotype was picked up many times. The library was built for alpha chains, so this beta chain is an off-target read and its size means little. The V gene is TRBV7-2, the J gene TRBJ2-5, with a tentative D call TRBD1 (6 bases). Germline assignment: CDR1 SGHTA and CDR2 FQGNSA. V lost 5 bases and J lost 1, with 11 bases in between. This CDR3 spans 14 amino acids. The CDR3 bases are TGTGCCAGCAGCGCCGGACAGTTCCAAGAGACCCAGTACTTC. It codes for CASSAGQFQETQYF.

About this clonotype: The library was designed around alpha chains, so this beta chain is a stray read whose abundance carries little weight. The rearrangement links TRBV6-6 to TRBJ1-2; a weak D match, TRBD1 (5 bases). Germline CDR1 is MNHNY and CDR2 is SVGAGI (reference sequence). V lost 6 bases and J 4 bases, leaving 12 bases between the germline ends. The CDR3 has 13 residues. Written as DNA, the CDR3 is TGTGCCAGCAGAGACCCAGACAGCTATGGCTACACCTTC. Translating it yields CASRDPDSYGYTF.

In this sample, this clonotype turned up a few times. Since it is a stray read in a library aimed at alpha chains, this beta chain has a size that is not meaningful. This chain links TRBV10-3 with TRBJ1-6, with D perhaps matching TRBD1 (5 bases). With 6 bases removed from V and 9 bases from J, the gap between germline ends came to 12 bases. In germline, CDR1 is ENHRY, CDR2 SYGVKD. The CDR3 runs 13 residues. The CDR3 DNA is TGTGCCATCAGAGGGGCGGCTTCTTCACCCCTCCACTTT. Residues: CAIRGAASSPLHF.

This clonotype was detected ten times or more. A library prepared for alpha chains yielded this beta chain as an off-target read; its size is of little meaning. The chain recombines TRBV5-4 with TRBJ2-2, with a possible D match to TRBD1 (6 bases). Germline-derived CDR1 and CDR2 are SGHNT and YYREEE (reference sequence). Between the trimmed V and J ends, which lost 5 bases and 5 bases, there was a span of 13 bases. The CDR3 length is 14 residues. The CDR3 reads CASRTTGQTGELFF. In DNA form, the CDR3 reads TGTGCCAGCAGAACGACTGGACAGACCGGGGAGCTGTTTTTT.

By frequency in the sample, this clonotype is medium-sized. Since the library was made to target alpha chains, this beta chain is a stray read and its abundance is not meaningful. This chain uses TRBV28 with TRBJ1-2; D is unresolved. V gave up 4 bases and J gave up 4 bases, with 10 bases separating them. This CDR3 has 13 residues. Per the germline V gene, CDR1 is MDHEN and CDR2 is SYDVKM. CDR3 sequence (DNA): TGTGCCAGCAGTTGGAACGGGCCCTATGGCTACACCTTC. This sequence encodes CASSWNGPYGYTF.

This clonotype was picked up many times. This beta chain is an off-target read within a library intended for alpha chains, so its frequency means little. The genes are TRBV20-1 and TRBJ1-2; 10 bases are shared with TRBD1. V gave up 5 bases and J gave up 4 bases; unmatched junction bases: 1. The CDR3 is 12 residues long. Germline V gives CDR1 DFQATT, CDR2 SNEGSKA (reference sequence). The CDR3 loop is CSARTGGYGYTF. The CDR3, as DNA: TGCAGTGCTCGGACAGGGGGCTATGGCTACACCTTC.

Notes on this clonotype: The size of this beta chain means little, since it is a stray read in a library made for alpha chains. The chain employs TRBV7-2 and TRBJ2-5; possibly TRBD1 or TRBD2 for D (5 bases each). CDR1 and CDR2 from the germline V gene are SGHTA and FQGNSA. V shed 5 bases and J shed 1 base, with 14 bases lying between them. This CDR3 has 15 amino acids. The CDR3 DNA reads TGTGCCAGCAGCAACCAGGTTGGGACCCAAGAGACCCAGTACTTC. Amino acids: CASSNQVGTQETQYF.

For this clonotype: This beta chain is an off-target read within a library intended for alpha chains, so its frequency means little. The chain recombines TRBV30 with TRBJ1-6, with D perhaps matching TRBD1 (5 bases). The CDR3 consists of 17 residues. From germline, CDR1 is GTSNPN and CDR2 SVGIG (reference sequence). Trimming cost V 3 bases and J 3 bases, with 18 bases left between them. The CDR3, as DNA: TGTGCCTGGAGCCATCTTCGCGGCGGGGGCTATAATTCACCCCTCCACTTT. Encoded protein: CAWSHLRGGGYNSPLHF.